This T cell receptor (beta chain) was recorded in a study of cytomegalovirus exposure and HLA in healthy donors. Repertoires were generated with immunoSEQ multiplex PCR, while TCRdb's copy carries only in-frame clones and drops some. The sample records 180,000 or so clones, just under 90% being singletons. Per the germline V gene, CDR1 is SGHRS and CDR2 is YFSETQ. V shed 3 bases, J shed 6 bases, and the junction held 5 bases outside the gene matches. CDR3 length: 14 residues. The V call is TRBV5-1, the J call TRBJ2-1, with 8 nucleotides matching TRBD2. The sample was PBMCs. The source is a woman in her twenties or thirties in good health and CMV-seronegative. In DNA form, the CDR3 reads TGCGCCAGCAGCTCCGGGGGGGCCGGCAATGAGCAGTTCTTC. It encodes CASSSGGAGNEQFF.